This T cell receptor (beta chain) was profiled in a study of Graves' ophthalmopathy and Graves' hyperthyroidism. Germline V CDR1 and CDR2: SGHTA, FQGTGA. The CDR3 has 13 amino acids. Transcripts of RNA were the source for amplifying TCR beta CDR3 regions. First-round RT-PCR with HTBI primers preceded a second-round multiplex PCR. Each CDR3 protein is one row after TCRdb ran MiXCR on the multiplex PCR reads. Of hundreds of thousands of distinct CDR3 sequences listed, around 45% were seen once; the top ten hold over 40%. The study, taken as a whole, reports: Most thyroid clonotypes with frequency above 0.001 were detected in blood too.

The diagnosis was founded upon clinical symptoms, serum thyroxine, TRAb, thyroid ultrasound and orbital computed tomography. The table lists this clonotype with a few counts. The antigen remains unidentified. At one boundary the junction diverges from the germline segment, which might be a read error. The TCR sequence derives from an adult man with Graves' ophthalmopathy. The chain carries TRBV7-3 and TRBJ1-1; unclear D gene. Sequencing input: peripheral blood. The CDR3 nucleotides read TGCGCCAGCAGCATTAGGGATCGGAGTGAAGCTTTCTTT. Its translation: CASSIRDRSEAFF.